This T cell receptor beta chain was sequenced for a study of technical replicates of blood from several donors. The repertoire was sequenced with immunoSEQ multiplex PCR; TCRdb's copy has only in-frame clones and lacks some. The sample lists 55,000 to 80,000 clones; about 92% were seen once. V dropped 7 bases and J dropped 4 bases, with 16 bases sitting between them. The CDR3 loop spans 15 amino acids. Germline CDR1 is MGHRA and CDR2 is YSYEKL. The V call is TRBV4-1, the J call TRBJ1-4; possible D gene TRBD1, 6 bases. The clonotype comes from a human donor in good health. The sample was T cells isolated from PBMCs. As DNA, the CDR3 is TGCGCCAGCACCCTCTTAGGACAGATTAATGAAAAACTGTTTTTT. This translates into CASTLLGQINEKLFF.